One and the same sample provided the 28 T cell receptor beta chains below, sequenced in a study of type 1 regulatory T cells. Antigens for these TCRs are unknown. TCRdb re-derived calls from the reads in MiXCR, one entry per CDR3 protein. The profile shows about 62,000 distinct CDR3 sequences, 60% to 65% of them singletons. The sample was cultured non-Tr1 T cells, either the whole culture or a sorted T cell fraction (not recorded which). These receptors were obtained from a human donor in good health.

This clonotype has more than one count but fewer than ten. The rearrangement links TRBV27 to TRBJ1-2, with D maybe TRBD1 (5 bases). Trimming stripped 3 bases from V and 5 bases from J, with 19 bases between. This CDR3 region has 16 residues. Germline CDR1 is MNHEY and CDR2 is SMNVEV (reference sequence). Here the CDR3 reads CASSFMGRTDRYGYTF. DNA of the CDR3: TGTGCCAGCAGTTTTATGGGACGGACCGATCGATATGGCTACACCTTC.

There are a few counts of this clonotype. This rearrangement joins TRBV3-1 to TRBJ2-5; D perhaps matches TRBD2 (5 bases). There are 13 residues in the CDR3. The V end was cut by 0 bases, the J end by 5 bases, with 7 bases between. Germline V gene lookup returns CDR1 LGHDT and CDR2 YNNKEL (reference sequence). CDR3 amino acids: CASSQDRGETQYF. CDR3 sequence (DNA): TGTGCCAGCAGCCAAGATAGAGGGGAGACCCAGTACTTC.

Details on this clonotype: Given a much more abundant clone one base away, this may be a read error. J is TRBJ2-5 and V is TRBV12-3 or TRBV12-4; D may correspond to TRBD1 or TRBD2 (5 bases each). V lost 10 bases to trimming and J lost 2 bases, with 14 bases between them. The CDR3 has 13 amino acids. CDR3: CANRYSGQETQYF. CDR3 bases: TGTGCCAACAGGTATTCGGGGCAAGAGACCCAGTACTTC.

For this clonotype: One end of the junction varies from germline; a read error may be responsible. The chain joins TRBV6-1 to TRBJ1-2, with 9 bases aligning to TRBD1. The CDR3 covers 12 residues. Germline V gene lookup returns CDR1 MNHNS and CDR2 SASEGT. This CDR3 reads CASSEAFGTGFF. CDR3 bases: TGTGCCAGCAGTGAAGCGTTTGGGACAGGGTTCTTC.

The gene calls are TRBV20-1 and TRBJ2-7; weak D call: TRBD1 (6 bases). CDR1 and CDR2 from the germline V gene are DFQATT and SNEGSKA (reference sequence). Trimming removed 5 bases from V and 3 bases from J, with 11 bases in between. This CDR3 contains 12 residues. The CDR3 here is CSAAGTHYEQYF. CDR3 in DNA: TGCAGTGCTGCCGGGACACACTACGAGCAGTACTTC.

The chain uses TRBV6-2 or TRBV6-3 and TRBJ1-5, with TRBD1 matching 7 bases. Germline V gives CDR1 MNHEY, CDR2 SVGEGT. Trimming took 10 bases from V and 7 from J; bases not matched to a gene: 10. The CDR3 is made up of 13 amino acids. DNA of the CDR3: TGTGCCACCCAAGGGGGCTATTGGCAGCCCCAGCATTTT. It specifies CATQGGYWQPQHF.

The chain is built from TRBV28 and TRBJ1-2; TRBD1 matches 9 bases. J lost 10 bases, V lost 5 bases, and 8 bases had no gene match. Germline V gene sequence: CDR1 MDHEN, CDR2 SYDVKM. The CDR3 totals 13 residues. CDR3 sequence reads: CASSPSDRGYYTF. The CDR3 nucleotides read TGTGCCAGCAGTCCCTCGGACAGGGGCTACTACACCTTC.

Only a few counts were recorded for this clonotype. The V call is TRBV12-3 or TRBV12-4, the J call TRBJ2-1; a possible D gene is TRBD2 (6 bases). This CDR3 has 15 amino acids. The V gene lost 5 bases and the J gene lost 3 bases, with 14 bases spanning the gap. The CDR3 protein is CASSGFLRGYNEQFF. For the CDR3, the DNA is TGTGCCAGCAGTGGATTTCTGCGGGGCTACAATGAGCAGTTCTTC.

This chain links TRBV11-1 with TRBJ2-3; 7 bases are shared with TRBD1. Per the germline V gene, CDR1 is SGHAT and CDR2 is FQDESV (reference sequence). The CDR3 extends over 16 amino acids. V was pared by 5 bases and J by 1 base, with 9 bases of the junction left unmatched. The CDR3 is CASSLPRQGGTDTQYF. Here the CDR3 DNA reads TGTGCCAGCAGCCTCCCCAGACAGGGTGGCACAGATACGCAGTATTTT.

The chain recombines TRBV20-1 with TRBJ1-5; no clear D. V lost 3 bases, J lost 0 bases, and 6 bases lay in between. Germline CDR1 and CDR2: DFQATT and SNEGSKA (reference sequence). The CDR3 loop spans 13 amino acids. The CDR3 sequence: CSARGSSNQPQHF. DNA of the CDR3: TGCAGTGCTAGGGGTAGTAGCAATCAGCCCCAGCATTTT.

The V gene is TRBV27, the J gene TRBJ1-1; no clear D. Looked up from germline, CDR1 is MNHEY and CDR2 is SMNVEV (reference sequence). Trimming left V 4 bases short and J 0 bases short, with 18 bases between. CDR3 length: 17 amino acids. CDR3 DNA sequence: TGTGCCAGCAGTTCCTGGACCGTAGCTAACATGAACACTGAAGCTTTCTTT. Translation: CASSSWTVANMNTEAFF.

J is TRBJ2-7 and V is TRBV13; TRBD2 aligns across 14 bases. Germline loops: CDR1 PRHDT, CDR2 FYEKMQ (reference sequence). V shed 3 bases and J 4 bases; nucleotides not matched to a gene: 2. CDR3 length: 15 amino acids. The CDR3 is CASSLTSGRVYEQYF. Written as DNA, the CDR3 is TGTGCCAGCAGCTTGACTAGCGGGAGGGTTTACGAGCAGTACTTC.

The genes are TRBV11-2 and TRBJ2-7, with TRBD1 matching 8 bases. Per the germline V gene, CDR1 is SGHAT and CDR2 is FQNNGV. The CDR3 contains 16 residues. Trimming cost V 2 bases and J 3 bases; bases outside gene matches: 9. The CDR3 DNA reads as TGTGCCAGCAGCTTACAAACAGGGGGGAACTACTACGAGCAGTACTTC. Amino acids: CASSLQTGGNYYEQYF.

The genes are TRBV5-1 and TRBJ1-2; D is undetermined. The CDR3 length is 17 residues. V dropped 3 bases and J dropped 0 bases, with 18 bases sitting between them. Germline V gene lookup returns CDR1 SGHRS and CDR2 YFSETQ. For the CDR3, the DNA is TGCGCCAGCAGCTCCCCACGCCTTGACACGACTAACTATGGCTACACCTTC. Translation: CASSSPRLDTTNYGYTF.

This chain joins TRBV28 and TRBJ1-5; a possible D gene is TRBD1 (5 bases). Germline CDR1 is MDHEN and CDR2 is SYDVKM. CDR3 length equals 13 residues. The V gene lost 5 bases and the J gene lost 4 bases, with 9 bases spanning the gap. The CDR3 here is CASSGGVNQPQHF. The CDR3 nucleotides are TGTGCCAGCAGTGGGGGGGTTAATCAGCCCCAGCATTTT.

V is TRBV27 and J is TRBJ2-2, with TRBD2 matching over 9 bases. This CDR3 spans 17 amino acids. V shed 3 bases and J 5 bases; nucleotides not matched to a gene: 10. Germline assignment: CDR1 MNHEY and CDR2 SMNVEV (reference sequence). CDR3 amino acids: CASSFWGAGGLTGELFF. The CDR3 coding sequence is TGTGCCAGCAGTTTTTGGGGAGCGGGAGGTCTAACCGGGGAGCTGTTTTTT.

This chain links TRBV7-2 with TRBJ2-7, with a tentative D call TRBD1 (6 bases). The CDR3 is 15 amino acids. V shed 0 bases and J shed 3 bases, with 12 bases lying between them. From germline, CDR1 is SGHTA and CDR2 FQGNSA. The CDR3, as DNA: TGTGCCAGCAGCTTAGCGGGCGAGGGGGACTACGAGCAGTACTTC. This gives the protein CASSLAGEGDYEQYF.

The chain links TRBV15 to TRBJ1-5; D possibly corresponds to TRBD1 (6 bases). This CDR3 spans 15 amino acids. The germline V gene encodes CDR1 LNHNV and CDR2 YYDKDF (reference sequence). Deletions cut 2 bases from V and 5 bases from J, with 13 bases between. In nucleotides, the CDR3 is TGTGCCACCAGCAGAACCGGGACACGGGATCAGCCCCAGCATTTT. Protein product: CATSRTGTRDQPQHF.

This clonotype was observed a few times. The gene calls are TRBV19 and TRBJ2-1; 7 bases align to TRBD1. This CDR3 has 17 residues. The V gene's germline CDR1 is LNHDA and CDR2 SQIVND (reference sequence). V lost 0 bases and J lost 6; bases outside the gene matches: 11. The CDR3 nucleotides are TGTGCCAGTAGTATAGATATTTTAGGACAGGCGACCAATGAGCAGTTCTTC. It specifies CASSIDILGQATNEQFF.

The CDR3 loop reads CASSQGEVDEKLFF. The DNA of the CDR3 is TGCGCCAGCAGCCAAGGGGAAGTGGATGAAAAACTGTTTTTT. The chain employs TRBV4-1 and TRBJ1-4; D remains unclear. This CDR3 has 14 amino acids. The ends were cut back, 1 base at V and 6 bases at J, with 9 bases in the middle. Germline V gene sequence: CDR1 MGHRA, CDR2 YSYEKL.

V usage is TRBV3-1 and J usage is TRBJ1-2; D unresolved. V shed 4 bases and J shed 2 bases, with 11 bases lying between them. Germline V CDR1 and CDR2: LGHDT, YNNKEL (reference sequence). This CDR3 contains 14 residues. CDR3: CASSPFSENYGYTF. The CDR3 DNA reads as TGTGCCAGCAGCCCGTTCTCGGAAAACTATGGCTACACCTTC.

The chain joins TRBV3-1 to TRBJ1-6; D is perhaps TRBD1 (5 bases). CDR1 is LGHDT and CDR2 is YNNKEL in the germline V gene (reference sequence). The CDR3 totals 13 residues. V shed 4 bases and J shed 10 bases, with 11 bases lying between them. In DNA form, the CDR3 reads TGTGCCAGCAGCCGATCGACAGAATCACCCCTCCACTTT. This encodes CASSRSTESPLHF.

The table lists this clonotype with a few counts. The chain joins TRBV5-1 to TRBJ2-4; D is perhaps TRBD2 (5 bases). The ends were cut back, 2 bases at V and 2 bases at J, with 11 bases in the middle. Germline V gene data show CDR1 as SGHRS and CDR2 as YFSETQ. The CDR3 loop spans 15 amino acids. CDR3 coding DNA: TGCGCCAGCAGCTTTGGTCGAGGGACCAAAAACATTCAGTACTTC. Encoded protein: CASSFGRGTKNIQYF.

This chain connects TRBV29-1 to TRBJ2-7, with TRBD2 as a possible D gene (5 bases). The V and J ends lost 0 bases and 8 bases respectively, with 11 bases between them. The CDR3 consists of 12 residues. The germline CDR1 and CDR2 sequences are SQVTM and ANQGSEA. CDR3 DNA: TGCAGCGTTGAAGATGTCGGGGTGCAGCAGTACTTC. Its translation: CSVEDVGVQQYF.

The chain has TRBV20-1 and TRBJ2-5; 11 nucleotides match TRBD2. Per germline, CDR1 DFQATT and CDR2 SNEGSKA (reference sequence). The CDR3 sequence is 14 residues long. J was trimmed by 3 bases and V by 2 bases; bases with no gene match: 2. The CDR3 here is CSARLAGGEETQYF. In nucleotides, the CDR3 is TGCAGTGCTAGACTAGCGGGAGGTGAAGAGACCCAGTACTTC.

The genes are TRBV10-3 and TRBJ2-3, with 8 positions matching TRBD2. V dropped 3 bases and J dropped 3; count of bases not matched to a gene: 5. This CDR3 contains 15 residues. Germline V gene sequence: CDR1 ENHRY, CDR2 SYGVKD. This CDR3 is CAISDVSGTTDTQYF. The CDR3 region has the DNA TGTGCCATCAGTGATGTTAGCGGGACTACAGATACGCAGTATTTT.

This clonotype was recorded only once. The chain employs TRBV20-1 and TRBJ1-5; D ambiguous. CDR1 is DFQATT, CDR2 SNEGSKA, per germline (reference sequence). The CDR3 sequence is 13 residues long. V was cut by 3 bases and J by 3 bases, with 9 bases left in between. CDR3 bases: TGCAGTGCTAGTACTGGGCACAATCAGCCCCAGCATTTT. Its protein is CSASTGHNQPQHF.

V gene TRBV14 combines with J gene TRBJ2-5; either TRBD1 or TRBD2 may supply D (5 bases each). The CDR3 sequence is 18 residues long. Germline CDR1 is SGHDN and CDR2 is FVKESK. Trimming pared 0 bases from V and 5 bases from J, leaving 22 bases between. The CDR3 DNA follows: TGTGCCAGCAGCCAAGATCGCCACGGTGCAGGGTGGAGGGAGACCCAGTACTTC. Translated, it gives CASSQDRHGAGWRETQYF.